This is a list of T cell receptor beta chains from one sample in a study of cytomegalovirus exposure and HLA in healthy donors. The protocol was immunoSEQ multiplex PCR, while the TCRdb copy is restricted to in-frame clones and leaves out a portion. The sample records roughly 120,000 clones, around 80% being singletons. The material sequenced was PBMCs. The receptors derive from a man under 40 in good health and CMV-seropositive. CDR3s include the opening cysteine and the closing phenylalanine or tryptophan. D genes are given only for firm matches. The listing skips clone size in some rows; elsewhere it reads once, few, many or a size class.

J gene,clone size,D gene,V gene,CDR3 DNA,CDR3 protein
TRBJ2-7,-,TRBD1,TRBV5-8,TGTGCCAGCAGCAAGGGACAGATGCAATTCTACGAGCAGTACTTC,CASSKGQMQFYEQYF
TRBJ2-1,once,-,TRBV4-2,TGTGCCAGCAGGACCGGAGACAATGAGCAGTTCTTC,CASRTGDNEQFF
TRBJ2-7,few,TRBD2,TRBV6-4,TGTGCCAGCAGAGGACTAGCGGATGTCAGCTCCTACGAGCAGTACTTC,CASRGLADVSSYEQYF
TRBJ1-2,-,-,TRBV6-6,TGTGCCAGCAGTTACTCGGCGGCCAACTATGGCTACACCTTC,CASSYSAANYGYTF
TRBJ1-5,-,-,TRBV27,TGTGCCAGCCCGTCCCAGCATTTT,CASPSQHF
TRBJ2-3,-,TRBD2,TRBV9,TGTGCCAGCAGCGCCTTACTAGCGGGAAGCACAGATACGCAGTATTTT,CASSALLAGSTDTQYF
TRBJ1-2,-,-,TRBV7-8,TGTGCCAGCAGCTTACAGGCCGCGGGGGGCTACACCTTC,CASSLQAAGGYTF
TRBJ2-7,-,-,TRBV11-1,TGTGCCAGCAGCCCGGACACCTCCTACGAGCAGTACTTC,CASSPDTSYEQYF
TRBJ2-3,-,TRBD2,TRBV9,TGTGCCAGCACGCGGACTAGCGGGAGTGCAGATACGCAGTATTTT,CASTRTSGSADTQYF
TRBJ1-5,-,TRBD1,TRBV19,TGTGCCAGTAGTATTGTGAGACAGGGCGGCAATCAGCCCCAGCATTTT,CASSIVRQGGNQPQHF
TRBJ2-2,few,-,TRBV29-1,TGCAGCGTTGAAGGGACAGCGAACACCGGGGAGCTGTTTTTT,CSVEGTANTGELFF
TRBJ1-1,-,TRBD1,TRBV5-1,TGCGCCAGCAGCTCCCTTCGGGCAGGGGGCACTGAAGCTTTCTTT,CASSSLRAGGTEAFF
TRBJ2-2,-,TRBD2,TRBV2,TGTGCCAGCAGTGTCCCTACTGTAGCGGGAGCCTTGGGGGAGCTGTTTTTT,CASSVPTVAGALGELFF
TRBJ1-6,-,-,TRBV13,TGTGCCAGCAGCGGAGGGGTATTTGATAATTCACCCCTCCACTTT,CASSGGVFDNSPLHF
TRBJ2-2,-,-,TRBV27,TGTGCCAGCAGAATAACCCGGGGTGCCGGGGAGCTGTTTTTT,CASRITRGAGELFF
TRBJ2-7,-,-,TRBV4-1,TGCGCCAGCAGCCGCCTACCCGACTACTCCTACGAGCAGTACTTC,CASSRLPDYSYEQYF
TRBJ1-2,-,-,TRBV7-9,TGTGCCAGCAGCTTAGCGATCCAGGACTATGGCTACACCTTC,CASSLAIQDYGYTF
TRBJ2-1,-,-,TRBV30,TGTGCCTGGACAAGATACCCAGTTGGCAATGAGCAGTTCTTC,CAWTRYPVGNEQFF
TRBJ2-7,-,-,TRBV27,TGTGCCAGCAGTTTACACAACGCGGAACTCGGGGAGCAGTACTTC,CASSLHNAELGEQYF
TRBJ2-1,-,TRBD2,TRBV11-2,TGTGCCAGCAGCTTAGAGAAAAGCCTAGCGGGAGGGAATGAGCAGTTCTTC,CASSLEKSLAGGNEQFF
TRBJ2-7,once,-,TRBV19,TGTGCCAGTAGCCCTGAGGGCAGGCCAACCTACGAGCAGTACTTC,CASSPEGRPTYEQYF
TRBJ2-2,-,TRBD2,TRBV29-1,TGCAGCGTTCCGGGACTAGCGGGAGTGAACACCGGGGAGCTGTTTTTT,CSVPGLAGVNTGELFF
TRBJ1-1,once,-,TRBV28,TGTGCCAGCAGTTCCGAGGTATGGGTAGCTTTCTTT,CASSSEVWVAFF
TRBJ2-7,-,TRBD1,TRBV7-9,TGTGCCAGCAGCTCCTGGACAGGGCTGCGCGGAGAGCAGTACTTC,CASSSWTGLRGEQYF
TRBJ1-2,-,-,TRBV7-2,TGTGCCAGTAGTACAGGGTTAGGCTATGGCTACACCTTC,CASSTGLGYGYTF
TRBJ2-1,once,TRBD1,TRBV10-3,TGTGCCATCAGTGGTGTGGACAGGGGAGTAAATGAGCAGTTCTTC,CAISGVDRGVNEQFF
TRBJ1-4,-,-,TRBV7-8,TGTGCCAGCAGCTCCGGACAGCTGAACTTTAATGAAAAACTGTTTTTT,CASSSGQLNFNEKLFF
TRBJ2-7,-,TRBD1,TRBV7-6,TGTGCCAGTCGACAGGGGGGGGGTTTCGAGCAGTACTTC,CASRQGGGFEQYF
TRBJ2-3,-,-,TRBV29-1,TGCAGCGTCGCCCACAATACGCAGTATTTT,CSVAHNTQYF
TRBJ2-7,-,TRBD1,TRBV10-3,TGTGCCATCAGAGCAGGGGGCGCATCCTACGAGCAGTACTTC,CAIRAGGASYEQYF
TRBJ2-7,-,TRBD1,TRBV6-5,TGTGCCAGCACTTCGGGACAGGGGTCCTACGAGCAGTACTTC,CASTSGQGSYEQYF
TRBJ2-7,once,TRBD1,TRBV7-9,TGTTCCAGCAGCAATCCCGGGACAGGGGCAATCGAGCAGTACTTC,CSSSNPGTGAIEQYF
TRBJ2-7,-,TRBD1,TRBV4-2,TGTGCCAGCAGCCAGCGCTTACCCGGACAGGGGCAAACCTACGAGCAGTACTTC,CASSQRLPGQGQTYEQYF
TRBJ1-2,-,-,TRBV5-4,TGTGCCAGCAGCGTCGACATCTATGGCTACACCTTC,CASSVDIYGYTF
TRBJ1-1,-,-,TRBV9,TGTGCCAGCAGCGCCCAGGTGAGCACTGAAGCTTTCTTT,CASSAQVSTEAFF
TRBJ2-7,-,-,TRBV9,TGTGCCAGCAGCGTAGACGGGAGAGGATACGAGCAGTACTTC,CASSVDGRGYEQYF
TRBJ1-2,-,TRBD1,TRBV6-5,TGTGCCAGCAGTTATTCCGGGACAGGGGTCGGCTACACCTTC,CASSYSGTGVGYTF
TRBJ2-7,-,TRBD2,TRBV27,TGTGCCAGCAGTTCTAGCGGGAGTTACTACGAGCAGTACTTC,CASSSSGSYYEQYF
TRBJ2-7,-,-,TRBV2,TGTGCCAGCAGTATCGACTCCAGACTCGGGTACGAGCAGTACTTC,CASSIDSRLGYEQYF
TRBJ2-7,-,-,TRBV6-5,TGTGCCAGCAGTTACTCCACAGGGAGTGGAACCTACGAGCAGTACTTC,CASSYSTGSGTYEQYF
TRBJ2-7,-,-,TRBV6-4,TGTGCCAGCAGTGATTCTCCGGGGGTGGGCGAGCAGTACTTC,CASSDSPGVGEQYF
TRBJ1-3,-,-,TRBV7-9,TGTGCCAGCAGCTTAAGTGTAGGGGAATACGGAAACACCATATATTTT,CASSLSVGEYGNTIYF
TRBJ2-1,-,TRBD2,TRBV5-5,TGTGCCAGCAGCTGGATCGGGGAGGGGCAGTTCTTC,CASSWIGEGQFF
TRBJ1-5,-,-,TRBV5-6,TGTGCCAGCAGCTTGGGGCCGCGGCAGCCCCAGCATTTT,CASSLGPRQPQHF
TRBJ2-7,-,-,TRBV29-1,TGCAGCGTTCGTGGGGGCGGATCCTACGAGCAGTACTTC,CSVRGGGSYEQYF
TRBJ1-6,-,TRBD1,TRBV15,TGTGCCACCAGCAGTGACAGGGGGCGGGTACCCCTCCACTTT,CATSSDRGRVPLHF
TRBJ1-5,few,-,TRBV19,TGTGCCAGTAGTATGAATGACGGGGGGCTACAGCCCCAGCATTTT,CASSMNDGGLQPQHF
TRBJ2-7,few,TRBD1,TRBV7-2,TGTGCCAGCAGCTTAGTCACGGACAGGGCCCACGAGCAGTACTTC,CASSLVTDRAHEQYF
TRBJ2-7,-,-,TRBV29-1,TGCAGCGTTGATCTGGGACATCCCTACGAGCAGTACTTC,CSVDLGHPYEQYF
TRBJ1-1,few,TRBD1,TRBV7-6,TGTGCCAGCAGCTCCCGGACAGGGCTAACTGAAGCTTTCTTT,CASSSRTGLTEAFF